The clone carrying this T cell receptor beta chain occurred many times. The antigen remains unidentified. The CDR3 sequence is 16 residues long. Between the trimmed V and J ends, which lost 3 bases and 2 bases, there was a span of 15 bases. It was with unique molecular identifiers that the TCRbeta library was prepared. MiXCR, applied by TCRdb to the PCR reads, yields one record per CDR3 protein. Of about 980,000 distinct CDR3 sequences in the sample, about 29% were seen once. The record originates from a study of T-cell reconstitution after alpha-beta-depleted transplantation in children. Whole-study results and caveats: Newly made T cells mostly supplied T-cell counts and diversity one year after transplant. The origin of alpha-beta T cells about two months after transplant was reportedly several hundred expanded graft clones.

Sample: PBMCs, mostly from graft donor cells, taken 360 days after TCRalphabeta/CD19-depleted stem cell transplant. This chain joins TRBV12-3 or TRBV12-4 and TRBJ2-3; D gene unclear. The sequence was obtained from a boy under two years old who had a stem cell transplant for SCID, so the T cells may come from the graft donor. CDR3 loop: CASSLTGGINTDTQYF. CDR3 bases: TGTGCCAGCAGTTTGACCGGCGGAATAAACACAGATACGCAGTATTTT.